This T cell receptor beta chain was sequenced for a study of type 1 regulatory T cells. About the study: T-allo10 is a Tr1-enriched, alloantigen-specific CD4 T cell product made in vitro.

TCRdb used MiXCR to reprocess the reads, holding one entry per CDR3 protein. Found here are under 85,000 distinct CDR3 sequences, around 49% of them singletons; the top ten hold 2% to 2.5%. Turning to this clonotype: The antigen remains unidentified.

The CDR3 is 14 residues long. The V segment lost 8 bases and the J segment 0 bases; nucleotides outside the gene matches: 4. This receptor was identified in a human donor in good health. Sequenced input: cultured non-Tr1 T cells, either the whole culture or a sorted T cell fraction (not recorded which). The chain combines TRBV12-3 or TRBV12-4 with TRBJ1-3, with TRBD1 matching 7 bases. In nucleotides, the CDR3 is TGTGCCAGCGCAGACAGGGCCTCTGGAAACACCATATATTTT. Amino acids: CASADRASGNTIYF.